The clone carrying this TCR beta chain came up a few times. Its antigen remains unidentified. CDR1 and CDR2 (germline): SNHLY, FYNNEI. The V and J ends lost 5 bases and 0 bases respectively, with 8 bases between them. The CDR3 length is 14 residues. The data stem from a study of cytotoxic CD8 clonotypes in ibrutinib-treated CLL. Regarding the study as a whole: Clonality showed a rise at ibrutinib response that reversed toward baseline at progression.

Profiled with immunoSEQ multiplex PCR; TCRdb holds only in-frame clones, not every one. The data show approximately 330,000 clones, with almost 80% seen just once and over 6.5% held by the top ten. Sequences were derived from PBMCs, sampled before ibrutinib treatment. The chain couples TRBV2 to TRBJ1-5; a possible D gene is TRBD1 (5 bases). The TCR sequence derives from a human donor with chronic lymphocytic leukemia. CDR3 sequence: CASSRQHSNQPQHF. The CDR3, as DNA: TGTGCCAGCAGTAGACAGCATAGCAATCAGCCCCAGCATTTT.